A single sample is the source of the 24 T cell receptor beta chains below, sequenced in a study of blood T cell repertoires in COVID-19. Assay used: immunoSEQ multiplex PCR; TCRdb lists only in-frame clones, some missing. The sample records about 230,000 clones, roughly nine tenths being singletons. The sample taken for sequencing was PBMCs or T cells enriched from blood (not recorded which). The source is a woman aged 25 to 39 with acute COVID-19.

The chain joins TRBV29-1 to TRBJ2-3; TRBD1 agrees at 9 bases. This CDR3 region has 13 residues. Germline values: CDR1 SQVTM, CDR2 ANQGSEA. V was clipped by 1 base and J by 11 bases; unmatched bases: 7. DNA of the CDR3: TGCAGCGTTGAAGCTACCAACAGGGGGCGGCAGTATTTT. Protein product: CSVEATNRGRQYF.

This clone was picked up one time. The chain combines TRBV27 with TRBJ1-1; weak D call: TRBD1 (5 bases). This CDR3 is built from 14 residues. CDR1 is MNHEY, CDR2 SMNVEV, per germline (reference sequence). V dropped 6 bases and J dropped 1 base, with 12 bases sitting between them. CDR3 bases: TGTGCCAGCAGACCCATCGGGGGGAACACTGAAGCTTTCTTT. Translated: CASRPIGGNTEAFF.

V gene TRBV19 combines with J gene TRBJ1-5; D gene uncertain. CDR1 and CDR2 from the germline V gene are LNHDA and SQIVND (reference sequence). The V end lost 2 bases, the J end lost 4 bases, and 15 bases lay between the germline ends. The CDR3 covers 16 residues. In nucleotides, the CDR3 is TGTGCCAGTAGTATAAGGCTCGGCGGGGATAATCAGCCCCAGCATTTT. Its protein is CASSIRLGGDNQPQHF.

CDR3 amino acids: CASSVGQGEGSPLHF. CDR3 bases: TGCGCCAGCAGCGTCGGACAGGGGGAAGGGTCACCCCTCCACTTT. J is TRBJ1-6 and V is TRBV5-1; 10 positions match TRBD1. The germline gives CDR1 SGHRS, CDR2 YFSETQ. The CDR3 length is 15 residues. Germline trimming cut 4 bases from V and 10 bases from J; bases unmatched to any gene: 8.

The chain joins TRBV28 to TRBJ1-6; D is uncertain. The V end was cut by 6 bases, the J end by 6 bases, with 18 bases between. Germline assignment: CDR1 MDHEN and CDR2 SYDVKM. This CDR3 is 16 amino acids long. The CDR3 nucleotides are TGTGCCAGCAGCCTCCGAGGTGGGTTGACTAATTCACCCCTCCACTTT. Its protein is CASSLRGGLTNSPLHF.

V usage is TRBV3-1 (or the pseudogene TRBV3-2) and J usage is TRBJ2-3, with a possible D match to TRBD1 (7 bases). The CDR3 runs 15 residues. V lost 1 base, J lost 14 bases, and 22 bases lay in between. Germline assignment: CDR1 LGHDT and CDR2 YNNKEL (reference sequence). The CDR3 DNA is TGTGCCAGCAGCCAAGGGAGATCAGGGGGGCACGGTGGGTATTTT. It encodes CASSQGRSGGHGGYF.

The chain has TRBV18 and TRBJ1-2, with 7 bases lining up with TRBD1. Unmatched junction bases numbered 5, after V lost 2 bases and J lost 2 bases. The CDR3 is 15 residues long. Germline CDR1 and CDR2: KGHSH and LQKENI. CDR3 nucleotides: TGTGCCAGCTCACCAAGGGACAGCCGGAACTATGGCTACACCTTC. Protein sequence: CASSPRDSRNYGYTF.

CDR3 bases: TGTGCCAGCAGCCATCAGCCTACAGGGGTCTACTATGGCTACACCTTC. Its protein is CASSHQPTGVYYGYTF. This chain connects TRBV4-2 to TRBJ1-2; 7 bases align to TRBD1. CDR3 length: 16 amino acids. The V and J ends lost 3 bases and 3 bases, in that order; junction bases with no gene match: 10. Germline V lookup: CDR1 LGHNA, CDR2 YNFKEQ.

The chain uses TRBV2 and TRBJ2-5; D is possibly TRBD2 (5 bases). V was cut by 4 bases and J by 6 bases, with 9 bases left in between. CDR3 size: 12 residues. CDR1 SNHLY and CDR2 FYNNEI come from the germline V gene. Here the CDR3 DNA reads TGTGCCAGCAGTGCCCCGGGGAAGACCCAGTACTTC. Protein product: CASSAPGKTQYF.

The genes are TRBV6-5 and TRBJ1-2; 7 bases line up with TRBD1. CDR1 is MNHEY and CDR2 is SVGAGI in the germline V gene. CDR3 length equals 15 residues. Germline trimming cut 5 bases from V and 1 base from J; bases unmatched to any gene: 7. This CDR3 is CASSPIQGYNYGYTF. CDR3 sequence (DNA): TGTGCCAGCAGTCCTATACAGGGGTATAACTATGGCTACACCTTC.

For this clone: The sample carries other DNA sequences with the same CDR3. The rearrangement links TRBV3-1 (or the pseudogene TRBV3-2) to TRBJ2-7, with 9 bases lining up with TRBD1. The germline gives CDR1 LGHDT, CDR2 YNNKEL (reference sequence). The CDR3 contains 15 residues. The junction had 4 bases not matched to a gene; V was cut back by 1 base and J by 3 bases. The CDR3 DNA sequence: TGTGCCAGCAGCCAAGGAGGGGGACAGGGCTACGAGCAGTACTTC. Protein sequence: CASSQGGGQGYEQYF.

V usage is TRBV2 and J usage is TRBJ1-2; 8 nucleotides match TRBD1. The CDR3 covers 14 residues. The V segment lost 5 bases and the J segment 8 bases; nucleotides outside the gene matches: 10. Per the germline V gene, CDR1 is SNHLY and CDR2 is FYNNEI. The CDR3, as DNA: TGTGCCAGCAGTAGGGACAGGACCACGGGGGGCTACACCTTC. This gives the protein CASSRDRTTGGYTF.

This chain connects TRBV28 to TRBJ2-7; 8 bases fit TRBD2. V was clipped by 7 bases and J by 4 bases; unmatched bases: 6. CDR1 and CDR2 from the germline V gene are MDHEN and SYDVKM. The CDR3 is 13 residues long. The CDR3 region is CASTPGGEYEQYF. For the CDR3, the DNA is TGTGCCAGCACCCCCGGGGGGGAGTACGAGCAGTACTTC.

The V call is TRBV5-5, the J call TRBJ2-1; no clear D. The CDR3 is made up of 15 amino acids. CDR1 and CDR2 (germline): SGHKS, YYEKEE (reference sequence). The ends were cut back, 0 bases at V and 0 bases at J, with 7 bases in the middle. As DNA, the CDR3 is TGTGCCAGCAGCTTGGGAGGAAGCTCCTACAATGAGCAGTTCTTC. Translated: CASSLGGSSYNEQFF.

The chain has TRBV6-6 and TRBJ1-2, with D possibly TRBD1 on 6 matching bases. This CDR3 region has 15 residues. Trimming left V 8 bases short and J 0 bases short, with 16 bases between. Per germline, CDR1 MNHNY and CDR2 SVGAGI (reference sequence). The CDR3 DNA follows: TGTGCCAGCGGGGTCGACAGGCCAGCTAACTATGGCTACACCTTC. Translation: CASGVDRPANYGYTF.

The CDR3 reads CASSPDSNEKLFF. CDR3 DNA sequence: TGTGCCAGCAGCCCCGACAGTAATGAAAAACTGTTTTTT. The J gene is TRBJ1-4, the V gene TRBV5-6; D perhaps matches TRBD1 (5 bases). V lost 4 bases and J 4 bases, leaving 8 bases between the germline ends. Germline V lookup: CDR1 SGHDT, CDR2 YYEEEE. The CDR3 contains 13 residues.

This chain connects TRBV2 to TRBJ1-6, with D unresolved. V dropped 3 bases and J dropped 6 bases, with 12 bases sitting between them. Germline CDR1 SNHLY, CDR2 FYNNEI. CDR3 length: 15 residues. The CDR3 bases are TGTGCCAGCAGTGACCGGGGTTTACGTAATTCACCCCTCCACTTT. This encodes CASSDRGLRNSPLHF.

The chain joins TRBV25-1 to TRBJ1-4; TRBD1 is a possible D gene (6 bases). This CDR3 contains 16 residues. CDR1 is MGHDK, CDR2 SYGVNS, per germline. Trimming cost V 5 bases and J 6 bases, with 19 bases left between them. CDR3 sequence: CASSSFGGAFYEKLFF. CDR3 DNA sequence: TGTGCCAGCAGTAGTTTCGGGGGGGCTTTCTATGAAAAACTGTTTTTT.

The gene calls are TRBV15 and TRBJ1-6; TRBD1 agrees at 10 bases. The CDR3 spans 17 residues. Trimming at V came to 5 bases and at J to 6 bases, leaving 10 bases not matched to a gene. Germline-derived CDR1 and CDR2 are LNHNV and YYDKDF (reference sequence). In DNA form, the CDR3 reads TGTGCCACCAGCGAACCGGGACAGGGGATGGGTAATTCACCCCTCCACTTT. Amino acids: CATSEPGQGMGNSPLHF.

This clone was seen only once. The chain couples TRBV2 to TRBJ1-5; 9 bases line up with TRBD1. Germline CDR1 reads SNHLY; CDR2 reads FYNNEI. The junction had 15 bases not matched to a gene; V was cut back by 7 bases and J by 2 bases. The CDR3 extends over 18 amino acids. CDR3 DNA sequence: TGTGCCAGCACCGACCCTTACAGGGGGCAATGGGGCAATCAGCCCCAGCATTTT. Amino acid sequence: CASTDPYRGQWGNQPQHF. Based on the CDR3 plus reference TRBV2 and TRBJ1-5, the full variable domain is EPEVTQTPSHQVTQMGQEVILRCVPISNHLYFYWYRQILGQKVEFLVSFYNNEISEKSEIFDDQFSVERPDGSNFTLKIRSTKLEDSAMYFCASTDPYRGQWGNQPQHFGDGTRLSIL.

The V and J genes are TRBV3-1 (or the pseudogene TRBV3-2) and TRBJ2-1; 7 positions match TRBD1. Trimming cost V 5 bases and J 3 bases; bases outside gene matches: 4. The germline gives CDR1 LGHDT, CDR2 YNNKEL (reference sequence). CDR3 size: 14 residues. CDR3 sequence (DNA): TGTGCCAGCAGCTGGGACAGCCGCTACAATGAGCAGTTCTTC. Amino acid sequence: CASSWDSRYNEQFF.

V usage is TRBV6-4 and J usage is TRBJ2-3; a possible D gene is TRBD2 (7 bases). CDR3 length: 14 residues. Germline V gene sequence: CDR1 MRHNA, CDR2 SNTAGT. V lost 4 bases and J lost 3, with 11 bases in between. CDR3 DNA: TGTGCCAGCAGTGGGGGGGGCGAGACAGATACGCAGTATTTT. Translated, it gives CASSGGGETDTQYF.

The V and J genes are TRBV9 and TRBJ1-2; possibly TRBD1 for D (6 bases). Germline assignment: CDR1 SGDLS and CDR2 YYNGEE. V was cut by 7 bases and J by 4 bases, with 8 bases left in between. The CDR3 covers 11 residues. CDR3 sequence reads: CASEDSYGYTF. DNA for the CDR3: TGTGCCAGCGAGGACAGCTATGGCTACACCTTC.

The chain is built from TRBV4-3 and TRBJ2-7; D is perhaps TRBD1 (5 bases). The V end was cut by 0 bases, the J end by 0 bases, with 9 bases between. CDR1 and CDR2 from the germline V gene are LGHNA and YSLEER. This CDR3 is built from 15 residues. The CDR3 region has the DNA TGCGCCAGCAGCCAAGACAGGGCCACCTCCTACGAGCAGTACTTC. It translates to CASSQDRATSYEQYF.